Each of the 31 T cell receptor beta chains below was sequenced from the same sample in a study of shared clonotypes between healthy human individuals. Measured with immunoSEQ multiplex PCR; TCRdb has only the in-frame clones, and not every one. The profile covers roughly 1,500,000 clones, with 95% to 99% appearing a single time and roughly 0.45% taken by the ten largest. Sequencing used naive CD4+ T cells sorted from blood. Sample subset: CD45RA+ positively selected. These receptors were collected from a man aged 30 to 45 in good health.

This clone came up once. The chain combines TRBV19 with TRBJ2-3, with D possibly TRBD1 on 6 matching bases. V shed 6 bases and J shed 5 bases, with 12 bases lying between them. Germline V gene data show CDR1 as LNHDA and CDR2 as SQIVND (reference sequence). CDR3 size: 13 residues. The DNA of the CDR3 is TGTGCCAGTAGCTACGACAGGCAAGATACGCAGTATTTT. Translated, it gives CASSYDRQDTQYF. Full variable domain (rest looked up from reference TRBV19 and TRBJ2-3): DGGITQSPKYLFRKEGQNVTLSCEQNLNHDAMYWYRQDPGQGLRLIYYSQIVNDFQKGDIAEGYSVSREKKESFPLTVTSAQKNPTAFYLCASSYDRQDTQYFGPGTRLTVL.

Of note for this clone: This CDR3 is also generated by other DNA sequences in the sample. This rearrangement joins TRBV28 to TRBJ2-1, with D maybe TRBD1 (5 bases). Germline-derived CDR1 and CDR2 are MDHEN and SYDVKM. V was trimmed by 1 base and J by 1 base, leaving 5 bases between them. This CDR3 spans 14 amino acids. The CDR3 DNA is TGTGCCAGCAGTTTATCAGGGTCCTACAATGAGCAGTTCTTC. Translated, it gives CASSLSGSYNEQFF.

The V and J genes are TRBV7-3 and TRBJ2-1; D assignment may be TRBD1 or TRBD2 (5 bases each). Per the germline V gene, CDR1 is SGHTA and CDR2 is FQGTGA. This CDR3 comprises 16 residues. Trimming took 5 bases from V and 2 from J, leaving 16 bases between them. The CDR3 loop reads CASSVTGTATYNEQFF. Here the CDR3 DNA reads TGTGCCAGCAGCGTCACCGGGACGGCCACCTACAATGAGCAGTTCTTC.

The genes are TRBV5-1 and TRBJ2-7, with 10 positions matching TRBD2. Germline-derived CDR1 and CDR2 are SGHRS and YFSETQ. Trimming cost V 0 bases and J 2 bases; bases outside gene matches: 5. This CDR3 comprises 16 residues. CDR3 sequence (DNA): TGCGCCAGCAGCTTGGAAATCAGCGGGAGGGCCTACGAGCAGTACTTC. Protein sequence: CASSLEISGRAYEQYF.

This chain uses TRBV7-9 with TRBJ2-4, with TRBD2 as a possible D gene (6 bases). With 5 bases removed from V and 0 bases from J, the gap between germline ends came to 14 bases. Germline loops: CDR1 SEHNR, CDR2 FQNEAQ (reference sequence). The CDR3 loop spans 16 amino acids. The CDR3 region is CASSTGGSLAKNIQYF. The DNA for the CDR3 is TGTGCCAGCAGCACCGGGGGAAGCTTAGCCAAAAACATTCAGTACTTC.

The V gene is TRBV29-1, the J gene TRBJ2-3; D gene ambiguous. Germline loops: CDR1 SQVTM, CDR2 ANQGSEA. The V end was cut by 5 bases, the J end by 6 bases, with 15 bases between. The CDR3 runs 13 residues. CDR3 coding DNA: TGCAGCGTTCTCCAAACTGGGCTGGATACGCAGTATTTT. This codes for CSVLQTGLDTQYF.

The rearrangement uses TRBV10-3 and TRBJ2-5; D possibly uses TRBD1 or TRBD2 (5 bases each). This CDR3 spans 16 amino acids. Between the trimmed V and J ends, which lost 0 bases and 1 base, there was a span of 12 bases. The germline V gene encodes CDR1 ENHRY and CDR2 SYGVKD. The CDR3 sequence is CAISESGTGGQETQYF. In DNA, the CDR3 is TGTGCCATCAGTGAGTCGGGAACAGGAGGCCAAGAGACCCAGTACTTC.

The rearrangement joins TRBV11-2 to TRBJ2-1, with 12 bases identical to TRBD2. The germline V gene has CDR1 SGHAT and CDR2 FQNNGV. The CDR3 runs 17 residues. With V trimmed by 5 bases and J by 1 base, 6 bases remained unmatched. Written as DNA, the CDR3 is TGTGCCAGCAGCCCGAGGACTAGCGGGGCGTCCTACAATGAGCAGTTCTTC. Translating it yields CASSPRTSGASYNEQFF.

The chain combines TRBV5-6 with TRBJ2-1; 7 bases agree with TRBD2. The V and J ends lost 3 bases and 5 bases, in that order; junction bases with no gene match: 2. Germline loops: CDR1 SGHDT, CDR2 YYEEEE. The CDR3 totals 13 residues. This chain's CDR3 is CASSYGTNNEQFF. CDR3 bases: TGTGCCAGCAGCTACGGGACTAACAATGAGCAGTTCTTC.

The V call is TRBV6-5, the J call TRBJ2-2, with 7 bases lining up with TRBD2. V gave up 4 bases and J gave up 4 bases; unmatched junction bases: 6. The CDR3 totals 15 residues. In germline, CDR1 is MNHEY, CDR2 SVGAGI. The CDR3 DNA reads TGTGCCAGCAGTTTACTGGGGGGGGGCACCGGGGAGCTGTTTTTT. Protein: CASSLLGGGTGELFF.

The chain joins TRBV19 to TRBJ2-2; 9 bases agree with TRBD2. Unmatched junction bases numbered 11, after V lost 4 bases and J lost 2 bases. CDR1 LNHDA and CDR2 SQIVND come from the germline V gene (reference sequence). The CDR3 has 18 amino acids. The CDR3 sequence is CASSRPGLAGRNTGELFF. CDR3 bases: TGTGCCAGTAGTAGGCCCGGGCTAGCGGGAAGAAACACCGGGGAGCTGTTTTTT.

Only one count was recorded for this clone. This chain joins TRBV9 and TRBJ2-3, with TRBD2 identical over 7 bases. The CDR3 is made up of 20 amino acids. The ends lost 3 bases at V and 2 bases at J; junction bases unmatched: 21. Per the germline V gene, CDR1 is SGDLS and CDR2 is YYNGEE. CDR3 loop: CASSGASGGSRTFHTDTQYF. As DNA, the CDR3 is TGTGCCAGCAGCGGAGCTAGCGGCGGATCCCGTACTTTCCACACAGATACGCAGTATTTT.

The chain recombines TRBV5-6 with TRBJ2-7; tentative D call: TRBD1 (5 bases). Germline CDR1 SGHDT, CDR2 YYEEEE. Trimming removed 3 bases at V and 3 bases at J, with 10 bases between. CDR3 length: 13 residues. The CDR3 nucleotides are TGTGCCAGCAGCTCGATACAGGACTACGAGCAGTACTTC. This encodes CASSSIQDYEQYF.

This clone was observed a single time. V and J are TRBV9 and TRBJ2-7; 8 bases align to TRBD1. This CDR3 has 15 amino acids. Germline V lookup: CDR1 SGDLS, CDR2 YYNGEE. The junction had 6 bases not matched to a gene; V was cut back by 4 bases and J by 0 bases. CDR3 sequence reads: CASSRGGTGSYEQYF. CDR3 DNA: TGTGCCAGCAGCCGAGGGGGGACAGGCTCCTACGAGCAGTACTTC. The complete variable domain, with remaining parts taken from reference TRBV9 and TRBJ2-7, reads DSGVTQTPKHLITATGQRVTLRCSPRSGDLSVYWYQQSLDQGLQFLIQYYNGEERAKGNILERFSAQQFPDLHSELNLSSLELGDSALYFCASSRGGTGSYEQYFGPGTRLTVT.

This chain links TRBV7-2 with TRBJ2-1; the D gene is possibly TRBD1 (6 bases). Trimming took off 5 bases at V and 7 bases at J, with 9 bases between the two ends. Germline CDR1 reads SGHTA; CDR2 reads FQGNSA. The CDR3 length is 12 residues. The DNA for the CDR3 is TGTGCCAGCAGCCATAGGGGGAATGAGCAGTTCTTC. It yields the protein CASSHRGNEQFF.

The chain links TRBV10-3 to TRBJ2-7, with 7 nucleotides matching TRBD2. V lost 4 bases, J lost 2 bases, and 8 bases stayed unmatched. The CDR3 is 15 amino acids. Germline V lookup: CDR1 ENHRY, CDR2 SYGVKD. CDR3 loop: CAISGRRTRTYEQYF. CDR3 coding DNA: TGTGCCATCAGTGGCCGGCGGACTAGGACCTACGAGCAGTACTTC.

V is TRBV7-9 and J is TRBJ2-1; 14 bases align to TRBD2. Losses at the gene ends were 5 bases for V and 9 bases for J; bases not matched to a gene: 6. CDR1 and CDR2 from the germline V gene are SEHNR and FQNEAQ (reference sequence). The CDR3 runs to 15 residues. The chain's CDR3 is CASSPGLAGAGEQFF. CDR3 nucleotide sequence: TGTGCCAGCAGCCCGGGACTAGCGGGAGCGGGTGAGCAGTTCTTC. The full variable domain, completed using reference TRBV7-9 and TRBJ2-1, is DTGVSQNPRHKITKRGQNVTFRCDPISEHNRLYWYRQTLGQGPEFLTYFQNEAQLEKSRLLSDRFSAERPKGSFSTLEIQRTEQGDSAMYLCASSPGLAGAGEQFFGPGTRLTVL.

This clone has just one count. This sequence joins TRBV28 and TRBJ1-1; 7 nucleotides match TRBD1. The CDR3 spans 14 residues. Germline V CDR1 and CDR2: MDHEN, SYDVKM. V lost 6 bases to trimming and J lost 6 bases; unmatched junction nucleotides: 10. The CDR3 spells CASSPTDRVAEAFF. CDR3 nucleotide sequence: TGTGCCAGCAGCCCGACCGACAGGGTTGCTGAAGCTTTCTTT.

The gene calls are TRBV10-3 and TRBJ1-2, with 9 bases that match TRBD1. Germline values: CDR1 ENHRY, CDR2 SYGVKD. With V trimmed by 3 bases and J by 8 bases, 7 bases remained unmatched. The CDR3 runs 14 residues. The CDR3 coding sequence is TGTGCCATCAGTGACAGGACAGGGGTGGACGGCTACACCTTC. Amino acid sequence: CAISDRTGVDGYTF.

This chain connects TRBV5-1 to TRBJ2-1, with D hard to call. V lost 0 bases and J lost 5, with 12 bases in between. CDR1 is SGHRS and CDR2 is YFSETQ in the germline V gene. CDR3 length: 15 amino acids. The CDR3 spells CASSLAPSEDNEQFF. The CDR3, as DNA: TGCGCCAGCAGCTTGGCCCCAAGCGAGGACAATGAGCAGTTCTTC.

The chain uses TRBV18 and TRBJ2-7, with a possible D match to TRBD1 (5 bases). Deletions cut 9 bases from V and 1 base from J, with 16 bases between. Looked up from germline, CDR1 is KGHSH and CDR2 is LQKENI. This CDR3 region has 14 residues. The CDR3 nucleotides are TGTGCCAGTCTCGCTCAGGGAAGTTCCTACGAGCAGTACTTC. This gives the protein CASLAQGSSYEQYF.

The rearrangement links TRBV10-3 to TRBJ2-1, with 9 bases matching TRBD2. After removal of 1 base from V and 7 bases from J, the junction contained 8 bases not matched to a gene. This CDR3 contains 16 residues. Germline V gene lookup returns CDR1 ENHRY and CDR2 SYGVKD. The DNA for the CDR3 is TGTGCCATCAGTGAGTATGGCGCGGGAGGGAAGAATGAGCAGTTCTTC. Translation gives CAISEYGAGGKNEQFF.

The rearrangement links TRBV5-4 to TRBJ1-2, with TRBD1 as a possible D gene (6 bases). V lost 0 bases and J 4 bases, leaving 13 bases between the germline ends. The CDR3 sequence is 15 residues long. Germline CDR1 reads SGHNT; CDR2 reads YYREEE (reference sequence). CDR3 nucleotide sequence: TGTGCCAGCAGCTTGGACAGGGAACGGGCCTATGGCTACACCTTC. Its protein product is CASSLDRERAYGYTF.

This chain joins TRBV7-9 and TRBJ2-1; weak D call: TRBD1 (7 bases). The CDR3 loop spans 13 amino acids. V lost 8 bases and J lost 4, with 12 bases in between. Germline-derived CDR1 and CDR2 are SEHNR and FQNEAQ (reference sequence). CDR3 sequence: CASGQGGYNEQFF. The CDR3 bases are TGTGCCAGCGGGCAGGGGGGTTACAATGAGCAGTTCTTC. Together with reference TRBV7-9 and TRBJ2-1, the CDR3 gives the full variable domain: DTGVSQNPRHKITKRGQNVTFRCDPISEHNRLYWYRQTLGQGPEFLTYFQNEAQLEKSRLLSDRFSAERPKGSFSTLEIQRTEQGDSAMYLCASGQGGYNEQFFGPGTRLTVL.

The chain couples TRBV9 to TRBJ2-1; D uncertain. Germline V gene sequence: CDR1 SGDLS, CDR2 YYNGEE. Trimming removed 1 base at V and 5 bases at J, with 10 bases between. This CDR3 contains 14 residues. CDR3 residues: CASSVFQFNNEQFF. CDR3 DNA sequence: TGTGCCAGCAGCGTATTTCAGTTTAACAATGAGCAGTTCTTC.

This chain links TRBV4-2 with TRBJ2-7; D may be TRBD2 (6 bases). With 3 bases removed from V and 0 bases from J, the gap between germline ends came to 18 bases. Per germline, CDR1 LGHNA and CDR2 YNFKEQ. The CDR3 is made up of 17 amino acids. CDR3 amino acids: CASSQRVGLESSYEQYF. CDR3 coding DNA: TGTGCCAGCAGCCAGCGCGTGGGACTCGAGAGCTCCTACGAGCAGTACTTC.

J is TRBJ2-3 and V is TRBV6-5, with 8 bases aligning to TRBD2. Germline assignment: CDR1 MNHEY and CDR2 SVGAGI. V trimming: 2 bases; J trimming: 1 base; junction bases outside the gene matches: 5. There are 16 residues in the CDR3. CDR3 DNA sequence: TGTGCCAGCAGTTACAGCGGGGGCATGGGCACAGATACGCAGTATTTT. It translates to CASSYSGGMGTDTQYF.

DNA for the CDR3: TGTGCCTGGACTTCAGGGGCCGGGGAGCTGTTTTTT. Its translation: CAWTSGAGELFF. V is TRBV30 and J is TRBJ2-2, with D possibly matching TRBD1 (6 bases). Germline CDR1 GTSNPN, CDR2 SVGIG (reference sequence). Trimming pared 4 bases from V and 6 bases from J, leaving 9 bases between. The CDR3 extends over 12 amino acids.

This clone was seen only once. V usage is TRBV29-1 and J usage is TRBJ2-3; no clear D gene. This CDR3 comprises 13 residues. The germline CDR1 and CDR2 sequences are SQVTM and ANQGSEA. The V end lost 4 bases, the J end lost 0 bases, and 8 bases lay between the germline ends. CDR3 loop: CSVVRASTDTQYF. CDR3 DNA sequence: TGCAGCGTTGTACGTGCTAGCACAGATACGCAGTATTTT.

As concerns this clone: This CDR3 is also generated by other DNA sequences in the sample. The genes are TRBV10-1 and TRBJ2-3; D remains ambiguous. The CDR3 covers 14 residues. The V gene lost 0 bases and the J gene lost 1 base, with 5 bases spanning the gap. The germline V gene has CDR1 WNHNN and CDR2 SYGVQD (reference sequence). The CDR3 protein is CASSESGRTDTQYF. The CDR3 nucleotides read TGCGCCAGCAGTGAGTCGGGCCGCACAGATACGCAGTATTTT.

The rearrangement links TRBV29-1 to TRBJ2-1, with 11 positions matching TRBD2. The germline CDR1 and CDR2 sequences are SQVTM and ANQGSEA. V lost 6 bases, J lost 9 bases, and 10 bases stayed unmatched. This CDR3 contains 14 residues. As DNA, the CDR3 is TGCAGCGTCGTGACCGGGACTAGCGGACTTGAGCAGTTCTTC. Translated, it gives CSVVTGTSGLEQFF.